These T cell receptor beta chains were read from a single sample in a study of human T cells and chemical hapten exposure. TCRdb re-analysed the RACE reads in MiXCR, keeping a single row per CDR3 protein. The top ten hold about 2% of the sample, which has over 150,000 distinct CDR3 sequences, about a quarter seen once. This specimen consisted of whole blood, obtained in connection with sensitization to the hapten diphenylcyclopropenone (DPC). These receptors were collected from a young woman with alopecia areata. Some clones in this sample may be carry-over from other donors' samples. The CDR3 runs from the conserved cysteine through the conserved F or W. The order of the fields is V gene, CDR3 protein.

V: TRBV29-1; CDR3: CSVTGTDNYGYTF
V: TRBV4-1; CDR3: CASSQGHGDYEQYF
V: TRBV10-3; CDR3: CAIGREGPRETQYF
V: TRBV20-1; CDR3: CSDRLAGGTKTQYF
V: TRBV20-1; CDR3: CSAKEGGIYEQFF
V: TRBV7-2; CDR3: CASSLEDSTDTQYF
V: TRBV27; CDR3: CASSLNPRLYEQFF
V: TRBV20-1; CDR3: CSARDHGGREAFF
V: TRBV4-1; CDR3: CASSLETIPYTEAFF
V: TRBV30; CDR3: CAWDRNTEAFF
V: TRBV4-1; CDR3: CASSQGRTNEKLFF
V: TRBV12-3/TRBV12-4; CDR3: CASSPTGEEKLFF
V: TRBV7-2; CDR3: CASSLRLTGGRAEGYTF
V: TRBV19; CDR3: CASSRARQTRFAGELFF
V: TRBV2; CDR3: CASSDRAFF
V: TRBV29-1; CDR3: CSGGTGPSEQYF
V: TRBV25-1; CDR3: CASGDPGGNNEQFF
V: TRBV18; CDR3: CASSPRGLPADTQYF
V: TRBV7-9; CDR3: CASSLSDGSYEQYF
V: TRBV3-1; CDR3: CASSQGLSYSNQPQHF
V: TRBV7-9; CDR3: CASSPDRALLLWYF
V: TRBV9; CDR3: CASSGSKGTRGYTF
V: TRBV4-2; CDR3: CASSPGQGRTEAFF
V: TRBV14; CDR3: CASRETPASTDTQYF
V: TRBV11-3; CDR3: CASSWEGAPGRQFF
V: TRBV4-3; CDR3: CASSQAAGVGYEQYF
V: TRBV2; CDR3: CASRGGVTDTQYF
V: TRBV3-1; CDR3: CASSQGGTGGHNEQFF
V: TRBV14; CDR3: CASSQDLSGGRNTEAFF
V: TRBV4-1; CDR3: CASSQEGFWEQYF
V: TRBV20-1; CDR3: CSASSSAYGYTF
V: TRBV9; CDR3: CASSPGTPWNSPLHF
V: TRBV29-1; CDR3: CSVGTGPLSEQFF
V: TRBV27; CDR3: CASSYAPPVAFF
V: TRBV2; CDR3: CASRPARPAGTAILDTEAFF
V: TRBV12-3/TRBV12-4; CDR3: CASSFGSIPSGGAPDTQYF
V: TRBV7-2; CDR3: CASSSDSGSVNTGELFF
V: TRBV5-4; CDR3: CASSLGQRNTEAFF
V: TRBV4-1; CDR3: CASSQVAANQPQHF
V: TRBV4-1; CDR3: CASSHRYPGGHQPQHF
V: TRBV27; CDR3: CASSLSGTSGPYEQYF
V: TRBV10-2; CDR3: CASTGTSWYYEQYF
V: TRBV4-1; CDR3: CASSQALAGVDEQFF
V: TRBV4-2; CDR3: CASSPPANANTGELFF
V: TRBV30; CDR3: CAYTQGITYNEQFF
V: TRBV12-3/TRBV12-4; CDR3: CASSLLGREINYGYTF